These 6 T cell receptor beta chains share one sample of origin, sequenced in a study of T cell clonality in common variable immunodeficiency. Profiled with immunoSEQ multiplex PCR; TCRdb holds only in-frame clones, not every one. The table lists roughly 34,000 clones, with no singletons. Sequencing input: peripheral blood mononuclear cells. These TCRs come from a person between 18 and 75 years old in good health.

This clone was found many times. The missing CDR3 end, 3 residues past where the read stops, is filled in from the germline J gene. This rearrangement joins TRBV2 to TRBJ1-4, with D maybe TRBD1 (5 bases). Looked up from germline, CDR1 is SNHLY and CDR2 is FYNNEI. V was cut by 4 bases and J by 10 bases, with 10 bases left in between. The CDR3 is made up of 12 amino acids. The part of the CDR3 DNA that was read is TGTGCCAGCAGTGGGGCAAGGGGAAAA. Translating it yields CASSGARGK. The entire CDR3 protein reads CASSGARGKLFF.

In this sample, this clone turned up many times. Read sequence stops 3 residues before the CDR3 end, and the germline J gene provides the missing end. The chain employs TRBV2 and TRBJ2-2, with 7 positions matching TRBD1. With V trimmed by 6 bases and J by 5 bases, 3 bases remained unmatched. Per the germline V gene, CDR1 is SNHLY and CDR2 is FYNNEI. CDR3 size: 13 residues. Partial CDR3 DNA: TGTGCCAGCAGGACAGGGATGACCGGGGAG. Translating gives CASRTGMTGE. The complete CDR3 reads CASRTGMTGELFF.

The sample holds many counts of this clone. The CDR3 is cut off 3 residues early in the read; its end comes from the germline J gene. V and J are TRBV5-1 and TRBJ2-7, with 12 bases that match TRBD2. The germline V gene encodes CDR1 SGHRS and CDR2 YFSETQ. Trimming cost V 3 bases and J 5 bases; bases outside gene matches: 3. The CDR3 is 14 residues long. The CDR3 sequence is CASSSSGRADEQYF. Partial CDR3 DNA: TGCGCCAGCAGCTCTAGCGGGAGGGCCGACGAG.

In its sample, this clone was seen many times. The sequenced fragment ends 3 residues before the CDR3 boundary, so the rest is inferred from the germline J gene. The V gene is TRBV20-1, the J gene TRBJ2-5, with 9 bases aligning to TRBD2. Germline V lookup: CDR1 DFQATT, CDR2 SNEGSKA (reference sequence). Trimming took 2 bases from V and 4 from J; bases not matched to a gene: 11. CDR3 size: 16 residues. The CDR3 is CSARSGGRADIETQYF. The covered CDR3 bases are TGCAGTGCTAGATCGGGCGGGAGGGCCGACATAGAGACC.

This clone was observed at least ten times. Read coverage stops 3 residues before the CDR3 terminus; the germline J gene supplies the remainder. The chain has TRBV20-1 and TRBJ1-1; 8 bases agree with TRBD1. Looked up from germline, CDR1 is DFQATT and CDR2 is SNEGSKA (reference sequence). The CDR3 extends over 17 amino acids. The CDR3 region is CSARDTSGGAVRHQAFF. The sequenced part of the CDR3 DNA is TGCAGTGCTAGAGATACTTCAGGGGGCGCGGTTCGACATCAA.

This clone was seen ten or more times. The observed sequence ends 3 residues before the CDR3 terminus, with the missing tail filled in from the germline J gene. The chain couples TRBV7-9 to TRBJ2-1; D remains unclear. The CDR3 consists of 15 residues. The V and J ends lost 5 bases and 7 bases respectively, with 18 bases between them. The germline CDR1 and CDR2 sequences are SEHNR and FQNEAQ (reference sequence). Here the CDR3 reads CASSPTERVLNEQFF. The part of the CDR3 DNA that was read is TGTGCCAGCAGCCCGACGGAGCGAGTTCTGAATGAG.